This is a list of T cell receptor beta chains from one sample in a study of OX40 agonist ivuxolimab in advanced cancers. TCRdb's table, derived via immunoSEQ multiplex PCR, lists solely in-frame clones and lacks some. The sample has approximately 22,000 clones, around 83% seen once; the top ten hold 30% to 40%. Sample: CD4+ or CD8+ T cells sorted from blood, taken in a trial of the OX40 agonist ivuxolimab. The receptors come from an adult with an advanced solid tumor such as melanoma, head and neck, liver or kidney cancer. CDR3s include the opening cysteine and the closing phenylalanine or tryptophan. D genes are given only for firm matches. Size is stated for part of the rows, as once, few or many counts, or as a class when the clone is expanded.

J | size | V | D | DNA | CDR3
TRBJ2-1 | . | TRBV29-1 | . | TGCAGCGCCCGAGGGGGGGACAGCTACAATGAGCAGTTCTTC | CSARGGDSYNEQFF
TRBJ1-1 | . | TRBV9 | TRBD1 | TGTGCCAGCAGCGTCTTACAGGGGCCGAACACTGAAGCTTTCTTT | CASSVLQGPNTEAFF
TRBJ2-1 | once | TRBV9 | TRBD2 | TGTGCCAGCAGCGTAGAGGGGGGACTAGCACCTGGCAATGAGCAGTTCTTC | CASSVEGGLAPGNEQFF
TRBJ1-2 | . | TRBV10-2 | . | TGCGCCAGCAGTGACCCCCCGACAAACTTATATGGCTACACCTTC | CASSDPPTNLYGYTF
TRBJ2-1 | . | TRBV6-5 | . | TGTGCCAGCAGCCCTTATATAAAAAGGGAGCAGTTCTTC | CASSPYIKREQFF
TRBJ1-5 | . | TRBV2 | . | TGTGCCAGCAGTGCCACAGGGCTTCAGCCCCAGCATTTT | CASSATGLQPQHF
TRBJ2-2 | . | TRBV28 | TRBD2 | TGTGCCAGCAGTTTATTAGGGACTAGCAGGAACACCGGGGAGCTGTTTTTT | CASSLLGTSRNTGELFF
TRBJ2-7 | . | TRBV6-5 | . | TGTGCCAGCAGAGGGCTACAGGGTTACGAGCAGTACTTC | CASRGLQGYEQYF
TRBJ1-6 | . | TRBV6-5 | . | TGTGCCAGCAGTTTCCAGGGGCAGGACAATTCACCCCTCCACTTT | CASSFQGQDNSPLHF
TRBJ1-1 | . | TRBV7-9 | . | TGTGCCAGCAGTGGAGCTGAAGCTTTCTTT | CASSGAEAFF
TRBJ1-1 | . | TRBV7-3 | . | TGTGCCAGCAGCTTAATCGGGGGTCCCACTGAAGCTTTCTTT | CASSLIGGPTEAFF
TRBJ1-1 | . | TRBV23-1 | . | TGCGCCAGCAGTCAAGCCAAGTCGGGAGGGGATAACGCTGAAGCTTTCTTT | CASSQAKSGGDNAEAFF
TRBJ2-7 | . | TRBV6-5 | . | TGTGCCAGCAGTTGGGGCAGGGGCACCTACGAGCAGTACTTC | CASSWGRGTYEQYF
TRBJ1-1 | . | TRBV2 | TRBD1 | TGTGCCAGCAGTGGGACAGGGGCGTACCGTGGCACTGAAGCTTTCTTT | CASSGTGAYRGTEAFF
TRBJ2-7 | . | TRBV14 | TRBD1 | TGTGCCAGCAGCCAGAACAGGGGGGTCTCCTACGAGCAGTACTTC | CASSQNRGVSYEQYF
TRBJ1-1 | . | TRBV4-1 | . | TGCGCCAGCAGCCAAACCCCCAGGGGTGCTGAAGCTTTCTTT | CASSQTPRGAEAFF
TRBJ2-2 | few | TRBV27 | . | TGTGCCAGCAGTTTTAGGCGGGTTCATTCGAACACCGGGGAGCTGTTTTTT | CASSFRRVHSNTGELFF
TRBJ2-2 | . | TRBV19 | . | TGTGCCAGTAGGGACAGCACGAACACCGGGGAGCTGTTTTTT | CASRDSTNTGELFF
TRBJ1-1 | . | TRBV7-6 | . | TGTGCCAGCAGCTTGGGGGGAGACACTGAAGCTTTCTTT | CASSLGGDTEAFF
TRBJ2-1 | . | TRBV7-6 | . | TGTGCCAGCAGCCCCGAAGCCGCGGGTAGCAATGAGCAGTTCTTC | CASSPEAAGSNEQFF
TRBJ2-1 | . | TRBV28 | . | TGTGCCAGCAGTTTAGGGACACTGACCTACAATGAGCAGTTCTTC | CASSLGTLTYNEQFF
TRBJ2-2 | . | TRBV9 | TRBD2 | TGTGCCAGCAGTCGACTAGCGGGGGAGAACACCGGGGAGCTGTTTTTT | CASSRLAGENTGELFF
TRBJ1-3 | . | TRBV27 | . | TGTGCCAGCAGTTTATCCGGGTCTCCCGGAAACACCATATATTTT | CASSLSGSPGNTIYF
TRBJ1-2 | . | TRBV28 | . | TGTGCCAGCAGTTTTCCAGGGTTGGACTATGGCTACACCTTC | CASSFPGLDYGYTF
TRBJ2-7 | . | TRBV18 | . | TGTGCCAGCTCACTCTCCCCCGGGACACATTACGAGCAGTACTTC | CASSLSPGTHYEQYF
TRBJ1-1 | . | TRBV2 | . | TGTGCCAGTGGGATGGAACCGGACACTGAAGCTTTCTTT | CASGMEPDTEAFF
TRBJ1-2 | . | TRBV28 | . | TGTGCCAGCAGTCCTAGACAGCTCTATGGCTACACCTTC | CASSPRQLYGYTF
TRBJ2-1 | . | TRBV9 | . | TGTGCCAGCAGCCCCACCTTATACAATGAGCAGTTCTTC | CASSPTLYNEQFF
TRBJ2-7 | . | TRBV4-1 | TRBD2 | TGCGCCAGCAGCTTATTAGCGGGAGCTAAATACGAGCAGTACTTC | CASSLLAGAKYEQYF
TRBJ2-6 | . | TRBV28 | TRBD1 | TGTGCCAGCCTATCGCAGGGGGCTGGGGCCAACGTCCTGACTTTC | CASLSQGAGANVLTF
TRBJ1-3 | . | TRBV5-1 | . | TGCGCCAGCAGTCCCGTTCTCTCTGGAAACACCATATATTTT | CASSPVLSGNTIYF
TRBJ2-1 | . | TRBV5-1 | . | TGCGCCAGCAGCCCCCGGCAGGGTGTGGTGAATGAGCAGTTCTTC | CASSPRQGVVNEQFF
TRBJ2-5 | . | TRBV6-1 | TRBD1 | TGTGCCAGCAGTGAGGGACAGGGACCGAGGGAGACCCAGTACTTC | CASSEGQGPRETQYF
TRBJ2-7 | . | TRBV6-1 | . | TGTGCCAGCAGTGAATTCAACGAGCAGTACTTC | CASSEFNEQYF
TRBJ2-7 | few | TRBV5-1 | . | TGCGCCAGCAGCCCAACATCCGCCGGACGGGGGATGGTAGGCGAGCAGTACTTC | CASSPTSAGRGMVGEQYF
TRBJ2-7 | . | TRBV5-1 | . | TGCGCCAGCAGCTTCGACACAACCGAGCAGTACTTC | CASSFDTTEQYF
TRBJ2-7 | . | TRBV28 | TRBD2 | TGTGCCAGCAGTTTGGCTAGCGGGGGCTCCTACGAGCAGTACTTC | CASSLASGGSYEQYF
TRBJ2-5 | . | TRBV7-2 | . | TGTGCCAGCAGCTCAGGCGGGGGCGGCGCAGAGACCCAGTACTTC | CASSSGGGGAETQYF
TRBJ2-2 | . | TRBV6-4 | . | TGTGCCAGCAGAGCTACGGAAGCGAACACCGGGGAGCTGTTTTTT | CASRATEANTGELFF
TRBJ2-1 | . | TRBV7-3 | . | TGTGCCAGCAGCTTAACCCGTGGGGAGCAGTTCTTC | CASSLTRGEQFF
TRBJ2-3 | . | TRBV5-4 | TRBD2 | TGTGCCAGCAGGTCTAGACTAGCGGTCACAACAGATACGCAGTATTTT | CASRSRLAVTTDTQYF
TRBJ1-2 | . | TRBV6-5 | TRBD1 | TGTGCCAGCAGTTACGAGGGACAGGGACTCTATGGCTACACCTTC | CASSYEGQGLYGYTF
TRBJ2-3 | . | TRBV2 | . | TGTGCCAGCAGTGTCCGCACAGATACGCAGTATTTT | CASSVRTDTQYF
TRBJ2-3 | once | TRBV18 | . | TGTGCCAGCTCACCACAGGAGGGCCACGCAGATACGCAGTATTTT | CASSPQEGHADTQYF
TRBJ2-5 | . | TRBV5-5 | . | TGTGCCAGCAGCGCCGCCAGGGTATCGGAGACCCAGTACTTC | CASSAARVSETQYF
TRBJ2-1 | . | TRBV5-1 | . | TGCGCCAGCAGCTACCTGGGGGCGCAGTTCTTC | CASSYLGAQFF
TRBJ1-1 | . | TRBV29-1 | . | TGCAGCGTTAAAGGGAGCACTGAAGCTTTCTTT | CSVKGSTEAFF
TRBJ2-3 | . | TRBV7-9 | TRBD2 | TGTGCCAGCAGCTTAGACGGGAGGGCCTCGGATACGCAGTATTTT | CASSLDGRASDTQYF
TRBJ2-1 | . | TRBV5-4 | . | TGTGCCAGCGCGGGACAGACCCTCAATGAGCAGTTCTTC | CASAGQTLNEQFF
TRBJ1-5 | few | TRBV18 | TRBD1 | TGTGCCAGCTCAGGACAGGGGGATCAGCCCCAGCATTTT | CASSGQGDQPQHF
TRBJ2-7 | . | TRBV6-5 | . | TGTGCCAGCAGGTCCTCTAGCGACACCTACGAGCAGTACTTC | CASRSSSDTYEQYF
TRBJ1-2 | . | TRBV30 | TRBD1 | TGTGCCTGGAACCCTGGGGCAGGGGGGAGCTACACCTTC | CAWNPGAGGSYTF
TRBJ2-5 | . | TRBV5-6 | TRBD2 | TGTGCCAGCAGCCCGACTAGCGGGAGTCGTGGGGAGACCCAGTACTTC | CASSPTSGSRGETQYF
TRBJ2-7 | once | TRBV7-2 | TRBD1 | TGTGCCAGCAGAGCCGCTACAGGGGTGGAGGAGCAGTACTTC | CASRAATGVEEQYF
TRBJ2-3 | . | TRBV11-3 | . | TGTGCCAGCAGTCTGAGCCCCCCAGATACGCAGTATTTT | CASSLSPPDTQYF